Below, 18 T cell receptor beta chains from the same sample are listed, as sequenced in a study of blood T cell repertoires in COVID-19. Generated by immunoSEQ multiplex PCR, the TCRdb table keeps only in-frame clones and is missing some. This table holds 250,000 to 350,000 clones, 88% found once. The sample comprised peripheral blood. The origin of the receptors is a woman under 40 with COVID-19, enrolled during active disease.

V gene TRBV12-3 or TRBV12-4 combines with J gene TRBJ2-5, with D possibly matching TRBD1 (5 bases). The CDR3 extends over 13 amino acids. Trimming cost V 8 bases and J 2 bases, with 12 bases left between them. The DNA for the CDR3 is TGTGCCAGCCGCCCACCAGGGCAAGAGACCCAGTACTTC. Residues: CASRPPGQETQYF.

As concerns this clone: A read error may produce the germline difference seen at one junction end. The chain employs TRBV19 and TRBJ1-5; tentative D call: TRBD1 (5 bases). Germline-derived CDR1 and CDR2 are LNHDA and SQIVND (reference sequence). This CDR3 spans 16 amino acids. This CDR3 reads CASSIRGARSIQPQHF. The CDR3 DNA sequence: TGTGCCAGTAGTATACGTGGGGCGCGGAGCATTCAGCCCCAGCATTTT.

This clone was detected a few times. The V call is TRBV6-5, the J call TRBJ1-4; possible D gene TRBD1, 5 bases. CDR1 MNHEY and CDR2 SVGAGI come from the germline V gene. This CDR3 comprises 13 residues. The V and J ends lost 8 bases and 7 bases respectively, with 14 bases between them. CDR3 in DNA: TGTGCCAGCGGGCGCAGGGAGGGTGAAAAACTGTTTTTT. This codes for CASGRREGEKLFF.

The chain uses TRBV5-1 and TRBJ2-5; D call uncertain. V lost 4 bases and J lost 5, with 15 bases in between. This CDR3 comprises 14 residues. The germline CDR1 and CDR2 sequences are SGHRS and YFSETQ. In DNA, the CDR3 is TGCGCCAGCAGCATCGACATCCTCCTGGAGACCCAGTACTTC. Amino acid sequence: CASSIDILLETQYF.

The rearrangement uses TRBV7-3 and TRBJ2-1; 10 bases are a match to TRBD2. The length of the CDR3 is 16 residues. V was pared by 5 bases and J by 7 bases, with 11 bases of the junction left unmatched. CDR1 and CDR2 from the germline V gene are SGHTA and FQGTGA. CDR3 sequence: CASSPDGLAVINEQFF. Written as DNA, the CDR3 is TGTGCCAGCAGCCCCGATGGACTAGCGGTTATTAATGAGCAGTTCTTC.

V gene TRBV10-3 combines with J gene TRBJ1-4; no firm D call. With 2 bases removed from V and 5 bases from J, the gap between germline ends came to 12 bases. Germline lookup yields CDR1 ENHRY and CDR2 SYGVKD. The CDR3 contains 15 residues. As DNA, the CDR3 is TGTGCCATCAGTGAGCACGCCTGGGCAAATGAAAAACTGTTTTTT. It translates to CAISEHAWANEKLFF.

The V gene is TRBV5-1, the J gene TRBJ1-1; D remains unclear. The germline V gene has CDR1 SGHRS and CDR2 YFSETQ. Trimming pared 0 bases from V and 0 bases from J, leaving 12 bases between. This CDR3 region has 16 residues. This chain's CDR3 is CASSLVQREVNTEAFF. In nucleotides, the CDR3 is TGCGCCAGCAGCTTGGTCCAACGGGAGGTGAACACTGAAGCTTTCTTT.

The gene calls are TRBV29-1 and TRBJ2-2, with D hard to call. With 3 bases removed from V and 6 bases from J, the gap between germline ends came to 8 bases. Germline V CDR1 and CDR2: SQVTM, ANQGSEA. The CDR3 length is 12 residues. CDR3 in amino acids: CSVESGSGELFF. CDR3 in DNA: TGCAGCGTTGAGTCAGGATCCGGGGAGCTGTTTTTT.

This rearrangement joins TRBV2 to TRBJ2-3; D is possibly TRBD2 (5 bases). Trimming cost V 6 bases and J 8 bases, with 21 bases left between them. Germline-derived CDR1 and CDR2 are SNHLY and FYNNEI. The CDR3 has 15 amino acids. CDR3 region: CASRAGLVEGFTQYF. Here the CDR3 DNA reads TGTGCCAGCAGGGCGGGCCTAGTTGAAGGGTTTACGCAGTATTTT.

The J gene is TRBJ2-1, the V gene TRBV6-6, with 9 positions matching TRBD1. This CDR3 contains 16 residues. CDR1 MNHNY and CDR2 SVGAGI come from the germline V gene (reference sequence). The trim removed 7 bases at V and 5 bases at J, leaving 12 bases unmatched. CDR3 in amino acids: CASTHGGTGSHNEQFF. The CDR3 nucleotides read TGTGCCAGCACCCACGGTGGGACAGGGTCCCACAATGAGCAGTTCTTC.

The rearrangement uses TRBV12-3 or TRBV12-4 and TRBJ2-3; no firm D call. The CDR3 is 12 residues long. V lost 2 bases and J lost 4, with 4 bases in between. The CDR3 region has the DNA TGTGCCAGCAGTTTAACAGCAGATACGCAGTATTTT. Encoded protein: CASSLTADTQYF.

The V gene is TRBV4-2, the J gene TRBJ2-1, with 14 bases fitting TRBD2. J gave up 0 bases and V 5 bases, and 6 bases lay outside the gene matches. The CDR3 runs 18 residues. CDR1 and CDR2 from the germline V gene are LGHNA and YNFKEQ. For the CDR3, the DNA is TGTGCCAGCAGCAAGACTAGCGGGAGGGGGAGCTCCTACAATGAGCAGTTCTTC. It is translated as CASSKTSGRGSSYNEQFF.

The rearrangement joins TRBV4-1 to TRBJ2-7; 7 nucleotides agree with TRBD1. Looked up from germline, CDR1 is MGHRA and CDR2 is YSYEKL. The V gene end was trimmed by 3 bases and the J gene end by 3 bases; junction bases not matched to a gene: 11. The CDR3 is made up of 16 amino acids. CDR3 bases: TGCGCCAGCAGCCATTCAACAGGGGCTCAGGGCTACGAGCAGTACTTC. Translating gives CASSHSTGAQGYEQYF.

V and J are TRBV5-3 and TRBJ1-5; the match to TRBD1 covers 9 bases. TRBV5-3 is known as an ORF, though its function is uncertain. The CDR3 consists of 16 residues. With V trimmed by 4 bases and J by 6 bases, 11 bases remained unmatched. The CDR3: CARSPTWDREAQPQHF. The CDR3 bases are TGTGCCAGAAGCCCGACCTGGGACAGGGAAGCTCAGCCCCAGCATTTT.

The chain has TRBV9 and TRBJ1-5, with a possible D match to TRBD1 (6 bases). The germline V gene encodes CDR1 SGDLS and CDR2 YYNGEE. Trimming removed 5 bases at V and 2 bases at J, with 14 bases between. CDR3 size: 15 residues. The chain's CDR3 is CASSEGEFGNQPQHF. DNA of the CDR3: TGTGCCAGCAGTGAGGGGGAATTTGGCAATCAGCCCCAGCATTTT.

This clone showed up just a few times. The chain uses TRBV3-1 (or the pseudogene TRBV3-2) and TRBJ1-5, with D possibly matching TRBD1 (5 bases). V gave up 8 bases and J gave up 6 bases, with 14 bases separating them. This CDR3 region has 13 residues. CDR1 LGHDT and CDR2 YNNKEL come from the germline V gene (reference sequence). For the CDR3, the DNA is TGTGCCAGCGGACAATCCGGGGGTCAGCCCCAGCATTTT. It yields the protein CASGQSGGQPQHF.

V and J are TRBV2 and TRBJ1-2; 8 bases agree with TRBD1. The CDR3 sequence is 14 residues long. Unmatched junction bases numbered 10, after V lost 7 bases and J lost 6 bases. Germline CDR1 reads SNHLY; CDR2 reads FYNNEI. CDR3 bases: TGTGCCAGCACCATGGACAGGGTTGGACATGGCTACACCTTC. This sequence encodes CASTMDRVGHGYTF.

V usage is TRBV5-5 and J usage is TRBJ2-1; weak D call: TRBD1 (5 bases). Per the germline V gene, CDR1 is SGHKS and CDR2 is YYEKEE (reference sequence). The CDR3 runs 14 residues. V lost 4 bases to trimming and J lost 4 bases, with 12 bases between them. The DNA for the CDR3 is TGTGCCAGCAGCCTATGGACAACTTACAATGAGCAGTTCTTC. Residues: CASSLWTTYNEQFF.